A single sample gave rise to the 28 T cell receptor beta chains below, sequenced in a study of blood T cell repertoires in COVID-19. TCRdb's copy holds only in-frame clones and misses some; the assay was immunoSEQ multiplex PCR. Here the sample spans under 300,000 clones, about four fifths being singletons. The sequencing sample was made of peripheral blood. These receptors all stem from a woman in her fifties or sixties with active or convalescent COVID-19.

V is TRBV6-5 and J is TRBJ2-7; 8 bases are shared with TRBD1. V shed 1 base, J shed 1 base, and the junction held 3 bases outside the gene matches. In germline, CDR1 is MNHEY, CDR2 SVGAGI. CDR3 size: 15 residues. In DNA, the CDR3 is TGTGCCAGCAGTTACTGGACAGGGAGTTCCTACGAGCAGTACTTC. It is translated as CASSYWTGSSYEQYF.

V gene TRBV5-1 combines with J gene TRBJ2-7; D is perhaps TRBD1 (5 bases). CDR1 SGHRS and CDR2 YFSETQ come from the germline V gene. The CDR3 runs 15 residues. Deletions cut 5 bases from V and 0 bases from J, with 15 bases between. The CDR3 reads CASRPQALNSYEQYF. CDR3 coding DNA: TGCGCCAGCAGACCACAGGCCCTTAACTCCTACGAGCAGTACTTC.

The chain carries TRBV5-1 and TRBJ1-1; D remains ambiguous. V dropped 5 bases and J dropped 10 bases, with 15 bases sitting between them. There are 12 residues in the CDR3. Germline lookup yields CDR1 SGHRS and CDR2 YFSETQ. The CDR3 here is CASRRSPEGAFF. The CDR3 DNA follows: TGCGCCAGCAGGAGGTCTCCTGAAGGAGCTTTCTTT.

This clone was seen more than once but under ten times. The V and J genes are TRBV2 and TRBJ1-2, with D possibly TRBD1 on 6 matching bases. This CDR3 has 13 amino acids. V dropped 1 base and J dropped 5 bases, with 8 bases sitting between them. CDR1 and CDR2 from the germline V gene are SNHLY and FYNNEI. For the CDR3, the DNA is TGTGCCAGCAGTGAAGACAGGGTTTATGGCTACACCTTC. Its translation: CASSEDRVYGYTF. Using reference TRBV2 and TRBJ1-2 for the parts outside the CDR3, the full variable domain is EPEVTQTPSHQVTQMGQEVILRCVPISNHLYFYWYRQILGQKVEFLVSFYNNEISEKSEIFDDQFSVERPDGSNFTLKIRSTKLEDSAMYFCASSEDRVYGYTFGSGTRLTVV.

This chain uses TRBV7-6 with TRBJ1-5; no clear D gene. Germline CDR1 is SGHVS and CDR2 is FNYEAQ. Trimming took 1 base from V and 6 from J, leaving 16 bases between them. This CDR3 region has 16 residues. The CDR3 DNA sequence: TGTGCCAGCAGCTTAGGTGGAAGAGGGCTGGGTCAGCCCCAGCATTTT. Translation: CASSLGGRGLGQPQHF.

In its sample, this clone was seen a few times. The gene calls are TRBV5-4 and TRBJ1-2; 7 bases match TRBD1. V shed 4 bases and J 2 bases; nucleotides not matched to a gene: 2. This CDR3 spans 13 amino acids. Germline CDR1 SGHNT, CDR2 YYREEE (reference sequence). The CDR3, as DNA: TGTGCCAGCAGCACGACAGGGAACTATGGCTACACCTTC. This sequence encodes CASSTTGNYGYTF.

This clone showed up just once. CDR3 residues: CAWSYSHLSSGNTIYF. The CDR3 coding sequence is TGTGCCTGGAGTTATAGCCATCTGAGCTCTGGAAACACCATATATTTT. The chain has TRBV30 and TRBJ1-3; D is unresolved. The V end lost 2 bases, the J end lost 0 bases, and 14 bases lay between the germline ends. This CDR3 is 16 amino acids long. Germline CDR1 and CDR2: GTSNPN and SVGIG (reference sequence).

The chain employs TRBV10-3 and TRBJ1-1; unclear D gene. The germline V and J ends were trimmed by 6 bases and 3 bases, with 11 bases remaining between them. CDR1 ENHRY and CDR2 SYGVKD come from the germline V gene. The CDR3 covers 13 residues. The CDR3 region is CAISGGQDTEAFF. The CDR3, as DNA: TGTGCCATCAGCGGAGGGCAGGACACTGAAGCTTTCTTT.

This rearrangement joins TRBV4-2 to TRBJ1-1; the match to TRBD1 covers 8 bases. The germline V gene has CDR1 LGHNA and CDR2 YNFKEQ. The CDR3 covers 17 residues. The V segment lost 4 bases and the J segment 4 bases; nucleotides outside the gene matches: 14. DNA of the CDR3: TGTGCCAGCAGCCCCGGACAGGGACCTATCACGGTCACTGAAGCTTTCTTT. It translates to CASSPGQGPITVTEAFF.

The rearrangement links TRBV11-2 to TRBJ2-7, with 15 positions matching TRBD2. The CDR3 consists of 16 residues. CDR1 and CDR2 (germline): SGHAT, FQNNGV. The trim removed 1 base at V and 6 bases at J, leaving 4 bases unmatched. The DNA of the CDR3 is TGTGCCAGCAGCTTAGCCGGACTAGCGGGGGGGCGCGAGCAGTACTTC. Translating it yields CASSLAGLAGGREQYF. The variable domain in full, with the rest retrieved from reference TRBV11-2 and TRBJ2-7, is EAGVAQSPRYKIIEKRQSVAFWCNPISGHATLYWYQQILGQGPKLLIQFQNNGVVDDSQLPKDRFSAERLKGVDSTLKIQPAKLEDSAVYLCASSLAGLAGGREQYFGPGTRLTVT.

The V gene is TRBV5-4, the J gene TRBJ2-7, with D possibly TRBD1 on 6 matching bases. CDR3 length: 14 residues. From germline, CDR1 is SGHNT and CDR2 YYREEE (reference sequence). The germline V and J ends were trimmed by 4 bases and 1 base, with 12 bases remaining between them. CDR3 sequence (DNA): TGTGCCAGCAGCCGGGACACTTATTCCTACGAGCAGTACTTC. This translates into CASSRDTYSYEQYF.

This clone appeared once. This chain joins TRBV7-6 and TRBJ2-1; tentative D call: TRBD2 (6 bases). The germline gives CDR1 SGHVS, CDR2 FNYEAQ. V dropped 1 base and J dropped 8 bases, with 6 bases sitting between them. CDR3 size: 12 residues. The CDR3 is CASSLGGDEQFF. The CDR3 DNA is TGTGCCAGCAGCTTAGGCGGGGATGAGCAGTTCTTC.

The chain has TRBV5-1 and TRBJ2-5; D may be TRBD1 (6 bases). The CDR3 length is 14 residues. The V end lost 0 bases, the J end lost 3 bases, and 9 bases lay between the germline ends. Germline V lookup: CDR1 SGHRS, CDR2 YFSETQ. CDR3 nucleotides: TGCGCCAGCAGCTTGGACAGGGTCGAAGAGACCCAGTACTTC. This sequence encodes CASSLDRVEETQYF.

The J gene is TRBJ2-7, the V gene TRBV6-1; 8 bases line up with TRBD1. The CDR3 length is 15 residues. Germline V gene data show CDR1 as MNHNS and CDR2 as SASEGT. The V gene end was trimmed by 3 bases and the J gene end by 5 bases; junction bases not matched to a gene: 9. This chain's CDR3 is CASSDASGGRDEQYF. CDR3 in DNA: TGTGCCAGCAGTGATGCGTCAGGGGGCAGGGACGAGCAGTACTTC.

This chain uses TRBV7-8 with TRBJ2-2; 11 positions agree with TRBD2. CDR1 and CDR2 (germline): SGHVS, FQNEAQ. This CDR3 has 19 residues. Germline trimming cut 8 bases from V and 5 bases from J; bases unmatched to any gene: 19. CDR3 coding DNA: TGTGCCAGCGCTAGTTTAGTAGCGGGGGGGCCGCTTGGAACCGGGGAGCTGTTTTTT. It is translated as CASASLVAGGPLGTGELFF. The variable domain in full, with the rest retrieved from reference TRBV7-8 and TRBJ2-2, is GAGVSQSPRYKVAKRGQDVALRCDPISGHVSLFWYQQALGQGPEFLTYFQNEAQLDKSGLPSDRFFAERPEGSVSTLKIQRTQQEDSAVYLCASASLVAGGPLGTGELFFGEGSRLTVL.

The chain recombines TRBV3-1 (or the pseudogene TRBV3-2) with TRBJ1-4; D perhaps matches TRBD1 (6 bases). Germline loops: CDR1 LGHDT, CDR2 YNNKEL (reference sequence). Trimming cost V 4 bases and J 7 bases, with 13 bases left between them. The CDR3 has 14 amino acids. The CDR3 DNA reads as TGTGCCAGCAGCCGGACAGCGGCGAGTGAAAAACTGTTTTTT. Translating gives CASSRTAASEKLFF.

The J gene is TRBJ2-7, the V gene TRBV24-1; 10 nucleotides line up with TRBD1. The V gene end was trimmed by 5 bases and the J gene end by 5 bases; junction bases not matched to a gene: 14. Germline CDR1 and CDR2: KGHDR and SFDVKD. The CDR3 consists of 17 residues. Here the CDR3 DNA reads TGTGCCACCAGTGGCGATGGGCCCGACAGGGGGCGAGACGAGCAGTACTTC. Translation: CATSGDGPDRGRDEQYF.

The gene calls are TRBV6-2 or TRBV6-3 and TRBJ2-1; the D gene is possibly TRBD2 (5 bases). The CDR3 sequence is 15 residues long. Per the germline V gene, CDR1 is MNHEY and CDR2 is SVGEGT. V was pared by 3 bases and J by 5 bases, with 14 bases between. CDR3 DNA: TGTGCCAGCAGTTATGCAGCAGCGCGGGACAATGAGCAGTTCTTC. Translated, it gives CASSYAAARDNEQFF.

The chain links TRBV5-6 to TRBJ1-1, with a tentative D call TRBD1 (6 bases). V lost 0 bases, J lost 0 bases, and 15 bases lay in between. CDR3 length: 17 residues. CDR1 SGHDT and CDR2 YYEEEE come from the germline V gene. The CDR3 region is CASSLGLGQFMNTEAFF. CDR3 coding DNA: TGTGCCAGCAGCTTGGGGCTAGGACAGTTCATGAACACTGAAGCTTTCTTT.

CDR3 nucleotides: TGTGCCAGCAGTCGGCTGGAGGGCTTGCAGCCCCAGCATTTT. Its translation is CASSRLEGLQPQHF. This chain connects TRBV6-5 to TRBJ1-5; unclear D gene. Germline values: CDR1 MNHEY, CDR2 SVGAGI. This CDR3 spans 14 amino acids. The ends were cut back, 5 bases at V and 7 bases at J, with 15 bases in the middle.

The chain has TRBV18 and TRBJ2-7; weak D call: TRBD1 (5 bases). The CDR3 covers 14 residues. Looked up from germline, CDR1 is KGHSH and CDR2 is LQKENI. V was clipped by 0 bases and J by 4 bases, with 10 bases between them. The CDR3 region has the DNA TGTGCCAGCTCACCACCCGCAGGGTTGTACGAGCAGTACTTC. Amino acids: CASSPPAGLYEQYF.

The chain carries TRBV27 and TRBJ1-2; 8 positions agree with TRBD1. CDR3 length: 15 amino acids. Germline V lookup: CDR1 MNHEY, CDR2 SMNVEV (reference sequence). V shed 4 bases, J shed 7 bases, and the junction held 11 bases outside the gene matches. This CDR3 reads CASSSGGQGSLGYTF. Written as DNA, the CDR3 is TGTGCCAGCAGTTCGGGAGGACAGGGTAGTCTTGGCTACACCTTC.

The sample holds a few counts of this clone. The chain carries TRBV6-5 and TRBJ1-6; 11 bases align to TRBD1. V trimming: 6 bases; J trimming: 8 bases; junction bases outside the gene matches: 6. The CDR3 has 15 amino acids. Germline V gene sequence: CDR1 MNHEY, CDR2 SVGAGI. CDR3 nucleotides: TGTGCCAGCAGACGACCGGGACAGGGGGATTCACCCCTCCACTTT. Its protein is CASRRPGQGDSPLHF.

CDR3 amino acids: CASSRDFEETQYF. The CDR3 bases are TGTGCCAGCAGCAGGGACTTCGAGGAGACCCAGTACTTC. The chain uses TRBV14 and TRBJ2-5, with D maybe TRBD2 (6 bases). The V gene's germline CDR1 is SGHDN and CDR2 FVKESK. The CDR3 has 13 amino acids. V was clipped by 5 bases and J by 5 bases, with 12 bases between them.

This clone has just one count. The genes are TRBV19 and TRBJ1-2; 10 positions match TRBD1. The CDR3 contains 16 residues. Germline V CDR1 and CDR2: LNHDA, SQIVND (reference sequence). Germline trimming cut 3 bases from V and 3 bases from J; bases unmatched to any gene: 7. CDR3 in amino acids: CASSMRGQGQDYGYTF. The CDR3 DNA reads TGTGCCAGTAGTATGAGGGGACAGGGGCAGGACTATGGCTACACCTTC.

The chain uses TRBV5-1 and TRBJ2-3, with 8 bases matching TRBD2. V was pared by 0 bases and J by 0 bases, with 6 bases of the junction left unmatched. The germline gives CDR1 SGHRS, CDR2 YFSETQ. This CDR3 spans 17 amino acids. CDR3: CASSLGLAGGSTDTQYF. CDR3 nucleotides: TGCGCCAGCAGCTTGGGTTTGGCGGGGGGAAGCACAGATACGCAGTATTTT.

The V call is TRBV5-1, the J call TRBJ1-1, with D tentatively TRBD1 (5 bases). V was clipped by 4 bases and J by 1 base, with 11 bases between them. The CDR3 extends over 14 amino acids. In germline, CDR1 is SGHRS, CDR2 YFSETQ. The CDR3 reads CASSPRGGNTEAFF. The CDR3 region has the DNA TGCGCCAGCAGCCCTCGGGGGGGGAACACTGAAGCTTTCTTT.

The chain recombines TRBV28 with TRBJ2-7, with TRBD2 matching over 12 bases. The germline V gene encodes CDR1 MDHEN and CDR2 SYDVKM. V lost 5 bases, J lost 2 bases, and 4 bases stayed unmatched. The CDR3 runs to 15 residues. CDR3 DNA sequence: TGTGCCAGCAGTCCATCTAGCGGGGGGGCCTACGAGCAGTACTTC. The encoded protein is CASSPSSGGAYEQYF. The full variable domain, its missing parts supplied by reference TRBV28 and TRBJ2-7, is DVKVTQSSRYLVKRTGEKVFLECVQDMDHENMFWYRQDPGLGLRLIYFSYDVKMKEKGDIPEGYSVSREKKERFSLILESASTNQTSMYLCASSPSSGGAYEQYFGPGTRLTVT.